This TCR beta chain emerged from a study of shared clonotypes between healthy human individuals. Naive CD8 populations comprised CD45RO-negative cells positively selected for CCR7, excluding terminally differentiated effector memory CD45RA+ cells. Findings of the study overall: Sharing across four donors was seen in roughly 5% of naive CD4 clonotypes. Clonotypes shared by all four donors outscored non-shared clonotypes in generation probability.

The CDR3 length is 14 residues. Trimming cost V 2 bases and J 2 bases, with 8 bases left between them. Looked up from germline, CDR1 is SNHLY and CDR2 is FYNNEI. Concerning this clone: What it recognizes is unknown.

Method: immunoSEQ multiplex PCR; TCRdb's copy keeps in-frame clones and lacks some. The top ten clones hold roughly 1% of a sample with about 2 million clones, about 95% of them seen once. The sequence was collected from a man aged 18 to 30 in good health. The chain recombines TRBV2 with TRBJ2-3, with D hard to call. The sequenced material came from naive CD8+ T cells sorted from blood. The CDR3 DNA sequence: TGTGCCAGCAGTGAACGGAGAGACACAGATACGCAGTATTTT. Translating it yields CASSERRDTDTQYF.